These 23 T cell receptor beta chains share one sample of origin, sequenced in a study of T cells after yellow fever vaccination. TCRdb re-derived calls from the 5' RACE reads in MiXCR, one entry per CDR3 protein. Seen here are 450,000 to 550,000 distinct CDR3 sequences, just over 20% observed once, and the top ten hold roughly a sixth. The specimen comprised PBMCs, sampled 21 days after the first yellow fever vaccination. The origin of the receptors is a man younger than 35 who received the YFV17D yellow fever vaccine.

The V and J genes are TRBV27 and TRBJ1-5; no clear D. Germline-derived CDR1 and CDR2 are MNHEY and SMNVEV (reference sequence). The CDR3 is 13 amino acids. Trimming removed 8 bases at V and 5 bases at J, with 13 bases between. The CDR3 DNA reads TGTGCCAGCGGCTCGGAGTATTATCAGCCCCAGCATTTT. Its protein is CASGSEYYQPQHF.

The J gene is TRBJ2-3, the V gene TRBV7-2, with 10 bases lining up with TRBD2. CDR3 size: 17 residues. The ends lost 4 bases at V and 4 bases at J; junction bases unmatched: 11. Germline CDR1 and CDR2: SGHTA and FQGNSA. The CDR3 DNA is TGTGCCAGCAGCTCCCGGGGAGCGGGGGGGCTCGCAGATACGCAGTATTTT. Its translation is CASSSRGAGGLADTQYF.

This clonotype was detected only a few times. The V and J genes are TRBV20-1 and TRBJ2-7; 8 bases fit TRBD2. V gave up 3 bases and J gave up 5 bases; unmatched junction bases: 6. The CDR3 runs 13 residues. Per germline, CDR1 DFQATT and CDR2 SNEGSKA (reference sequence). CDR3 coding DNA: TGCAGTGCTAGGGCAGCGGGGGCCCACGAGCAGTACGTC. Encoded protein: CSARAAGAHEQYV.

The rearrangement joins TRBV9 to TRBJ2-3; possibly TRBD1 or TRBD2 for D (6 bases each). The CDR3 is 15 amino acids. Per the germline V gene, CDR1 is SGDLS and CDR2 is YYNGEE. Trimming removed 3 bases from V and 4 bases from J, with 15 bases in between. The CDR3 nucleotides are TGTGCCAGCAGCGGGTACGGGGGCCCCTCAGATACGCAGTATTTT. The encoded protein is CASSGYGGPSDTQYF.

This clonotype appeared a few times. The CDR3 here is CASSLRDPFYIQYF. The CDR3 region has the DNA TGTGCCAGCAGCCTCCGGGACCCCTTCTACATTCAGTACTTC. The rearrangement uses TRBV5-5 and TRBJ2-4, with D possibly being TRBD1 or TRBD2 (5 bases each). Germline CDR1 reads SGHKS; CDR2 reads YYEKEE (reference sequence). The CDR3 contains 14 residues. V lost 4 bases to trimming and J lost 8 bases, with 16 bases between them.

This CDR3 reads CSARSGTTGANVLTF. The DNA for the CDR3 is TGCAGTGCTAGGAGTGGGACCACTGGGGCCAACGTCCTGACTTTC. The chain links TRBV20-1 to TRBJ2-6; D assignment may be TRBD1 or TRBD2 (5 bases each). The CDR3 is 15 amino acids. Germline CDR1 is DFQATT and CDR2 is SNEGSKA (reference sequence). Trimming cost V 3 bases and J 2 bases, with 11 bases left between them.

This clonotype has more than one count but fewer than ten. V gene TRBV5-8 combines with J gene TRBJ2-7; D remains ambiguous. Trimming pared 4 bases from V and 0 bases from J, leaving 11 bases between. Looked up from germline, CDR1 is SGHTS and CDR2 is YDEGEE. The CDR3 has 14 amino acids. This CDR3 reads CASSRTGDSYEQYF. CDR3 sequence (DNA): TGTGCCAGCAGCCGGACCGGCGACTCCTACGAGCAGTACTTC.

The chain joins TRBV6-5 to TRBJ2-5; D gene uncertain. V was clipped by 0 bases and J by 4 bases, with 9 bases between them. This CDR3 spans 14 amino acids. In germline, CDR1 is MNHEY, CDR2 SVGAGI. In DNA, the CDR3 is TGTGCCAGCAGTTACTCACGGTCGGGAGAGACCCAGTACTTC. It translates to CASSYSRSGETQYF.

The chain has TRBV6-2 or TRBV6-3 and TRBJ1-5, with 7 bases that match TRBD1. The CDR3 sequence is 15 residues long. Germline V gene sequence: CDR1 MNHEY, CDR2 SVGEGT. V lost 8 bases and J lost 0; bases outside the gene matches: 7. CDR3 DNA sequence: TGTGCCAGCTCTGACAGGGCTTATAGCAATCAGCCCCAGCATTTT. It is translated as CASSDRAYSNQPQHF.

The sample holds a few counts of this clonotype. This chain joins TRBV2 and TRBJ1-1; D uncertain. This CDR3 comprises 15 residues. From germline, CDR1 is SNHLY and CDR2 FYNNEI. Trimming stripped 1 base from V and 4 bases from J, with 13 bases between. The CDR3 is CASSEGWQLLTEAFF. CDR3 in DNA: TGTGCCAGCAGTGAAGGTTGGCAGCTACTCACTGAAGCTTTCTTT. Complete variable domain (other parts from reference TRBV2 and TRBJ1-1): EPEVTQTPSHQVTQMGQEVILRCVPISNHLYFYWYRQILGQKVEFLVSFYNNEISEKSEIFDDQFSVERPDGSNFTLKIRSTKLEDSAMYFCASSEGWQLLTEAFFGQGTRLTVV.

A single count supports this clonotype. This sequence joins TRBV5-5 and TRBJ1-5; tentative D call: TRBD1 (5 bases). V was trimmed by 4 bases and J by 1 base, leaving 12 bases between them. The CDR3 consists of 15 residues. Germline CDR1 and CDR2: SGHKS and YYEKEE (reference sequence). This CDR3 is CASSLRQNSNQPQHF. In DNA form, the CDR3 reads TGTGCCAGCAGCCTTCGACAGAACAGCAATCAGCCCCAGCATTTT.

The chain recombines TRBV20-1 with TRBJ2-5; TRBD2 matches 9 bases. V shed 0 bases and J 5 bases; nucleotides not matched to a gene: 7. Germline V gene lookup returns CDR1 DFQATT and CDR2 SNEGSKA (reference sequence). The CDR3 covers 15 residues. CDR3 amino acids: CSAREGGGALETQYF. CDR3 nucleotide sequence: TGCAGTGCTAGAGAAGGCGGGGGGGCACTGGAGACCCAGTACTTC.

The chain combines TRBV21-1 with TRBJ1-2. TRBV21-1 represents a pseudogene. The CDR3 loop spans 12 amino acids. This CDR3 reads CASSGESYSYTF. The CDR3 nucleotides read TGTGCCAGCAGTGGGGAATCCTATAGCTACACCTTC.

This clonotype was picked up many times. The chain has TRBV7-3 and TRBJ1-5; 8 nucleotides agree with TRBD1. Germline V gives CDR1 SGHTA, CDR2 FQGTGA. This CDR3 region has 13 residues. The V segment lost 5 bases and the J segment 7 bases; nucleotides outside the gene matches: 4. The CDR3 nucleotides read TGTGCCAGCAGCCAGGGGGCTTACCAGCCCCAGCATTTT. Translating it yields CASSQGAYQPQHF.

This clonotype was seen a few times. This rearrangement joins TRBV2 to TRBJ2-1; D gene ambiguous. Trimming shortened V by 5 bases and J by 15 bases, and 14 bases separated the two germline ends. The CDR3 length is 11 residues. CDR1 is SNHLY and CDR2 is FYNNEI in the germline V gene. CDR3 in amino acids: CASSSREERFF. CDR3 nucleotide sequence: TGTGCCAGCAGTTCTCGAGAAGAAAGGTTCTTC.

Only a few counts were recorded for this clonotype. This chain connects TRBV7-2 to TRBJ1-2; TRBD1 is a possible D gene (6 bases). The V gene's germline CDR1 is SGHTA and CDR2 FQGNSA. The CDR3 is 13 residues long. V gave up 5 bases and J gave up 7 bases, with 14 bases separating them. The CDR3 protein is CASSPRGRRGYTF. The DNA of the CDR3 is TGTGCCAGCAGCCCTCGGGGGCGACGTGGCTACACCTTC.

The gene calls are TRBV30 and TRBJ1-5; D not certain. Between the trimmed V and J ends, which lost 0 bases and 5 bases, there was a span of 8 bases. Germline-derived CDR1 and CDR2 are GTSNPN and SVGIG (reference sequence). The CDR3 loop spans 13 amino acids. DNA of the CDR3: TGTGCCTGGAGTGTAGCCTGGGATCAGCCCCAGCATTTT. This codes for CAWSVAWDQPQHF.

This chain joins TRBV6-5 and TRBJ2-7; 10 bases fit TRBD2. Germline CDR1 MNHEY, CDR2 SVGAGI. This CDR3 region has 16 residues. V lost 4 bases, J lost 1 base, and 7 bases stayed unmatched. The CDR3: CASSSTSGAASYEQYF. As DNA, the CDR3 is TGTGCCAGCAGTTCCACTAGCGGGGCGGCTTCCTACGAGCAGTACTTC.

This clonotype was recorded once. The genes are TRBV7-7 and TRBJ2-3, with 8 bases matching TRBD2. V shed 5 bases and J 4 bases; nucleotides not matched to a gene: 8. Looked up from germline, CDR1 is SSHAT and CDR2 is FNYEAQ (reference sequence). The CDR3 is made up of 15 amino acids. In nucleotides, the CDR3 is TGTGCCAGCAGCCCCCGGGGGGGCCGGGCAGATACGCAGTATTTT. Residues: CASSPRGGRADTQYF.

This chain connects TRBV5-4 to TRBJ2-1, with 9 bases matching TRBD1. V lost 4 bases, J lost 4 bases, and 6 bases stayed unmatched. This CDR3 has 15 amino acids. Germline V gene lookup returns CDR1 SGHNT and CDR2 YYREEE (reference sequence). The CDR3 region is CASSKGQGLYNEQFF. The CDR3 DNA reads TGTGCCAGCAGCAAGGGACAGGGTTTGTACAATGAGCAGTTCTTC.

This clonotype has just a few counts. The chain joins TRBV6-5 to TRBJ2-5; 8 bases fit TRBD1. This CDR3 region has 16 residues. CDR1 is MNHEY, CDR2 SVGAGI, per germline. V shed 0 bases and J 8 bases; nucleotides not matched to a gene: 11. This CDR3 reads CASSYSFPGQVFTQYF. In DNA form, the CDR3 reads TGTGCCAGCAGTTACTCTTTCCCGGGACAGGTCTTTACCCAGTACTTC.

The table lists this clonotype with a few counts. The rearrangement links TRBV3-1 to TRBJ2-5; D uncertain. The germline V gene encodes CDR1 LGHDT and CDR2 YNNKEL (reference sequence). Trimming took off 0 bases at V and 3 bases at J, with 8 bases between the two ends. The CDR3 spans 14 residues. The CDR3 sequence is CASSQDRVEETQYF. For the CDR3, the DNA is TGTGCCAGCAGCCAAGATCGAGTGGAAGAGACCCAGTACTTC.

This chain joins TRBV20-1 and TRBJ2-7; D might be TRBD1 (6 bases). The CDR3 runs to 14 residues. The germline V gene encodes CDR1 DFQATT and CDR2 SNEGSKA (reference sequence). V was pared by 0 bases and J by 2 bases, with 11 bases between. The CDR3: CSARDSDSAYEQYF. In DNA, the CDR3 is TGCAGTGCTAGAGACTCGGACAGCGCCTACGAGCAGTACTTC.